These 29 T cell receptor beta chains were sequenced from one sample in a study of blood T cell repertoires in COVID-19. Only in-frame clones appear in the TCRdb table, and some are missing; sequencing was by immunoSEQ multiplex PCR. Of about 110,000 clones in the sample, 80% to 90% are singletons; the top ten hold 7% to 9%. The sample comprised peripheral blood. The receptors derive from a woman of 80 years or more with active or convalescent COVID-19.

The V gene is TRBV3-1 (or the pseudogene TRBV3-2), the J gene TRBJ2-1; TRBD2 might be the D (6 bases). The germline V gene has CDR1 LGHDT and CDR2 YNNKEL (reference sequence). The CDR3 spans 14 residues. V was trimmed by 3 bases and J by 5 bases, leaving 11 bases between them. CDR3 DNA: TGTGCCAGCAGCCACAGCGGGCATGACAATGAGCAGTTCTTC. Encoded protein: CASSHSGHDNEQFF.

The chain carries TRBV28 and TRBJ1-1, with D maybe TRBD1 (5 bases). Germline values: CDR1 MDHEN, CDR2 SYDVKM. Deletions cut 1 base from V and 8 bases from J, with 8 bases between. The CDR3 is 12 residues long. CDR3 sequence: CASSLYAGEAFF. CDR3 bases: TGTGCCAGCAGTTTATACGCAGGGGAAGCTTTCTTT.

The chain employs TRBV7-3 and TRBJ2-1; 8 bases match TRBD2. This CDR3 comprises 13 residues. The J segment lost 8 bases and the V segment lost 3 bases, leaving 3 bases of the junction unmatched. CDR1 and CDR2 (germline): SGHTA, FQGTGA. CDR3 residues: CASSFGLAYEQFF. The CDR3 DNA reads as TGTGCCAGCAGCTTCGGACTAGCCTATGAGCAGTTCTTC.

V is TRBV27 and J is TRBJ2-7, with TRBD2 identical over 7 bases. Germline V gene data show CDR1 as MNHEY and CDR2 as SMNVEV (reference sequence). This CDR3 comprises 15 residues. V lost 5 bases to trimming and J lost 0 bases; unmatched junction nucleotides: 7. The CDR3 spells CASSPRGGSSYEQYF. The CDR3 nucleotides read TGTGCCAGCAGTCCGCGGGGCGGGAGCTCCTACGAGCAGTACTTC.

This CDR3 is CATSPGETFGYTF. For the CDR3, the DNA is TGTGCCACCTCCCCGGGGGAGACGTTCGGCTACACCTTC. The gene calls are TRBV12-3 or TRBV12-4 and TRBJ1-2; a weak D match, TRBD1 (5 bases). This CDR3 contains 13 residues. The V end lost 10 bases, the J end lost 8 bases, and 20 bases lay between the germline ends.

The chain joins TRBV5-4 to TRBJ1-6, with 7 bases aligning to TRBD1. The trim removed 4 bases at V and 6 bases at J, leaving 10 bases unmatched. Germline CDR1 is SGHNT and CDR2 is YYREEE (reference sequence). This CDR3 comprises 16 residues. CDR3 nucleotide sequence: TGTGCCAGCAGCCGGGGACAGATAAATACTAATTCACCCCTCCACTTT. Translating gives CASSRGQINTNSPLHF. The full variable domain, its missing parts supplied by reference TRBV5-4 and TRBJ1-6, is ETGVTQSPTHLIKTRGQQVTLRCSSQSGHNTVSWYQQALGQGPQFIFQYYREEENGRGNFPPRFSGLQFPNYSSELNVNALELDDSALYLCASSRGQINTNSPLHFGNGTRLTVT.

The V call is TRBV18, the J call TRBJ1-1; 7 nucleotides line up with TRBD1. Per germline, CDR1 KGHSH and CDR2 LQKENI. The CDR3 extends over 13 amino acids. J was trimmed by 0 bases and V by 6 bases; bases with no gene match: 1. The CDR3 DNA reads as TGTGCCAGCTCCCAGGGGGTGAACACTGAAGCTTTCTTT. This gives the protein CASSQGVNTEAFF. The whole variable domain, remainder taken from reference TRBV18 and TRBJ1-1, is NAGVMQNPRHLVRRRGQEARLRCSPMKGHSHVYWYRQLPEEGLKFMVYLQKENIIDESGMPKERFSAEFPKEGPSILRIQQVVRGDSAAYFCASSQGVNTEAFFGQGTRLTVV.

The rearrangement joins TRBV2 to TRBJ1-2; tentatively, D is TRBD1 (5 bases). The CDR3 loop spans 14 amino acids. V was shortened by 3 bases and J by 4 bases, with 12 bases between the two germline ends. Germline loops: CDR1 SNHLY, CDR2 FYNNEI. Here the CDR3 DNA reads TGTGCCAGCAGTGACTTTACAGGAACCTATGGCTACACCTTC. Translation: CASSDFTGTYGYTF.

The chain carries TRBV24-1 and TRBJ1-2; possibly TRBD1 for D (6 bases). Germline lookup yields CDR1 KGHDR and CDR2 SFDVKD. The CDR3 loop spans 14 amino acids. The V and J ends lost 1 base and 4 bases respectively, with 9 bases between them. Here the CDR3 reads CATSDFQGSYGYTF. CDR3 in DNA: TGTGCCACCAGTGATTTTCAGGGGAGCTATGGCTACACCTTC.

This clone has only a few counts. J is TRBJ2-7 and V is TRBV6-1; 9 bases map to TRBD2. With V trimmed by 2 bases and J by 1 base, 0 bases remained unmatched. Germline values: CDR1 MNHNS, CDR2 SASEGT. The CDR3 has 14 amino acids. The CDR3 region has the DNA TGTGCCAGCAGTGAACTAGCGGGATCCTACGAGCAGTACTTC. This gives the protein CASSELAGSYEQYF.

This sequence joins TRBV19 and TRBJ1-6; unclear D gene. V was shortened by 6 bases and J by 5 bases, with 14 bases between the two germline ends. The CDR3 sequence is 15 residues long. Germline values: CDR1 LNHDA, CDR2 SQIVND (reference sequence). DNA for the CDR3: TGTGCCAGTAGCTTATTTACAGCAGATAATTCACCCCTCCACTTT. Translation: CASSLFTADNSPLHF.

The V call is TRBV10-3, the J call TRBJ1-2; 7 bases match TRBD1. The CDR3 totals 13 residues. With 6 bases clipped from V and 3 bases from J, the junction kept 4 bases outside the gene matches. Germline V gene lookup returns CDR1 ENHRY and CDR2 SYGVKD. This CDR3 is CAISNRGDYGYTF. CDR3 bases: TGTGCCATCAGCAACAGGGGCGACTATGGCTACACCTTC.

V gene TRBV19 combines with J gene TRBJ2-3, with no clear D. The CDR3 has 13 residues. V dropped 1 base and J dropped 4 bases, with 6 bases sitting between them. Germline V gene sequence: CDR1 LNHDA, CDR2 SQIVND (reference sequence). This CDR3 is CASSIGLADTQYF. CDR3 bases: TGTGCCAGTAGTATAGGTCTAGCAGATACGCAGTATTTT.

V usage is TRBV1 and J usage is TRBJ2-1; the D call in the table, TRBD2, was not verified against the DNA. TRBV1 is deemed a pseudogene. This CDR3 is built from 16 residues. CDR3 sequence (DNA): TGCACCAGCAGCCCCCAACTAGCGGGAGTATTTAATGAGCAGTTCTTC. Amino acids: CTSSPQLAGVFNEQFF.

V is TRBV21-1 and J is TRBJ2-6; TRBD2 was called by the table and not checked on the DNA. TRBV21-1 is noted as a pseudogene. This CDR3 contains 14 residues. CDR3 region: CASFCCKGANVLTF. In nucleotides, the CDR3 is TGTGCCAGCTTTTGTTGTAAAGGGGCCAACGTCCTGACTTTC.

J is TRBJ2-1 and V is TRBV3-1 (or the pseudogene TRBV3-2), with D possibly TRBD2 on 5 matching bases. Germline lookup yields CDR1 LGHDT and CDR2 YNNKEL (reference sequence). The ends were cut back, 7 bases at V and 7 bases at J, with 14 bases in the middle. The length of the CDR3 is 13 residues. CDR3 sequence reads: CASNLPGTNEQFF. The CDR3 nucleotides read TGTGCCAGCAACCTTCCGGGAACAAATGAGCAGTTCTTC.

This CDR3 is CASSPPGAGETQYF. The CDR3 region has the DNA TGTGCCAGCAGCCCCCCAGGGGCCGGGGAGACCCAGTACTTC. The rearrangement links TRBV5-4 to TRBJ2-5, with D maybe TRBD1 (6 bases). V was pared by 4 bases and J by 5 bases, with 15 bases between. Germline CDR1 is SGHNT and CDR2 is YYREEE (reference sequence). The CDR3 runs 14 residues.

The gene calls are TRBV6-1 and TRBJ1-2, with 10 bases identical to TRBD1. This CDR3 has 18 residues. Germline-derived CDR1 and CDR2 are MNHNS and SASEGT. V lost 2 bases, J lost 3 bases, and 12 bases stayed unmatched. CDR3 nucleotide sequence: TGTGCCAGCAGTGAATCGACAGGGGGCGCGTCAGGAGACTATGGCTACACCTTC. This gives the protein CASSESTGGASGDYGYTF.

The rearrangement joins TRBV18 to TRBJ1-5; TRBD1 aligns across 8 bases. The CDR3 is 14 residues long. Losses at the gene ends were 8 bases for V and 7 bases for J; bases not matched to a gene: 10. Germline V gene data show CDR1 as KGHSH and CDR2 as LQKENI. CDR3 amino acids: CASATGGARQPQHF. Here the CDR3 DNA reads TGTGCCAGCGCCACAGGGGGGGCACGGCAGCCCCAGCATTTT.

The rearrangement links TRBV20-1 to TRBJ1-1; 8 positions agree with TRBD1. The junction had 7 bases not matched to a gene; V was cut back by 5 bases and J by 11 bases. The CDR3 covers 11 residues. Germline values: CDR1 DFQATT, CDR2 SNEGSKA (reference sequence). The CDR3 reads CSAQGAGQAFF. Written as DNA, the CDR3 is TGCAGTGCTCAGGGGGCTGGGCAGGCTTTCTTT.

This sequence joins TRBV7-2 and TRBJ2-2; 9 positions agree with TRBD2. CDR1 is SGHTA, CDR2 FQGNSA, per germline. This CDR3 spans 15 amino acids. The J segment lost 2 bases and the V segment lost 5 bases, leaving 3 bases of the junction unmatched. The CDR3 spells CASSPTSGNTGELFF. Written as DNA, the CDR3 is TGTGCCAGCAGCCCGACTAGCGGTAACACCGGGGAGCTGTTTTTT.

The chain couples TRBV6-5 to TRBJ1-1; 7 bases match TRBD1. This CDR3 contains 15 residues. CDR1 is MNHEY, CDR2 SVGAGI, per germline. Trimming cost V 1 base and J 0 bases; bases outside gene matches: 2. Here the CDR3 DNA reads TGTGCCAGCAGTTACTGGGGGACAGTGAACACTGAAGCTTTCTTT. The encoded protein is CASSYWGTVNTEAFF.

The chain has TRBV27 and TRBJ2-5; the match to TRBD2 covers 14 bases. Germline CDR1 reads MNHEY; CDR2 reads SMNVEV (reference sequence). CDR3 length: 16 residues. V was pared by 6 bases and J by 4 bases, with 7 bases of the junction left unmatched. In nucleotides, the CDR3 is TGTGCCAGCAGCGGCGGGACTAGCGGGAGTCGAGAGACCCAGTACTTC. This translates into CASSGGTSGSRETQYF.

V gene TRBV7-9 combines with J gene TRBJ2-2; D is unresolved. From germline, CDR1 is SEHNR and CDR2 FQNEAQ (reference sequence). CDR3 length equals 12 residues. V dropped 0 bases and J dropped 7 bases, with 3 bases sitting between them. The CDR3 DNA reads TGTGCCAGCAGCTTAGCCCTCGGGGAGCTGTTTTTT. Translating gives CASSLALGELFF.

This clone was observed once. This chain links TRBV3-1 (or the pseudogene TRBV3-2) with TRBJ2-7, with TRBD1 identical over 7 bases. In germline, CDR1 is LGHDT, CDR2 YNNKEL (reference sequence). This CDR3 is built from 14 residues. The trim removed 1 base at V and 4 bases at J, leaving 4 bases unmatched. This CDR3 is CASSQAGRGYEQYF. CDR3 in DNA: TGTGCCAGCAGCCAAGCCGGCAGGGGGTACGAGCAGTACTTC.

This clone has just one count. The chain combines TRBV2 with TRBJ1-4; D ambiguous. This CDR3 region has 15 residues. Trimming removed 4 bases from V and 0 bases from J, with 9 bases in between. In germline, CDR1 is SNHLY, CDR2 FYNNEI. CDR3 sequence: CASSVEGTTNEKLFF. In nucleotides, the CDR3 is TGTGCCAGCAGTGTGGAGGGAACAACTAATGAAAAACTGTTTTTT. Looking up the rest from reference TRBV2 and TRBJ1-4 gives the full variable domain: EPEVTQTPSHQVTQMGQEVILRCVPISNHLYFYWYRQILGQKVEFLVSFYNNEISEKSEIFDDQFSVERPDGSNFTLKIRSTKLEDSAMYFCASSVEGTTNEKLFFGSGTQLSVL.

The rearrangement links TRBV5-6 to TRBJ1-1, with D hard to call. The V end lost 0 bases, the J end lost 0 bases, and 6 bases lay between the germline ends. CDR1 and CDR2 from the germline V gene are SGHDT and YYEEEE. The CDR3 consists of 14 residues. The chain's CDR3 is CASSLGQMNTEAFF. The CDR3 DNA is TGTGCCAGCAGCTTGGGGCAGATGAACACTGAAGCTTTCTTT.

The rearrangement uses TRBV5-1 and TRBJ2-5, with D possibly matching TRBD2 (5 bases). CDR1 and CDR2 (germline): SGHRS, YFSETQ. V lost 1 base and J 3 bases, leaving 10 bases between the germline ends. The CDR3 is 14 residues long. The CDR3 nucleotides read TGCGCCAGCAGCTTGTGGAGCGGCAAAGAGACCCAGTACTTC. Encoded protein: CASSLWSGKETQYF.

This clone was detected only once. The CDR3: CASSLANRRGGRVASYEQYF. The CDR3 DNA follows: TGTGCCAGCAGCTTGGCCAATAGGCGGGGCGGGAGGGTCGCCTCCTACGAGCAGTACTTC. This chain links TRBV5-5 with TRBJ2-7; 9 bases are shared with TRBD2. Losses at the gene ends were 0 bases for V and 0 bases for J; bases not matched to a gene: 16. CDR1 and CDR2 from the germline V gene are SGHKS and YYEKEE (reference sequence). The CDR3 is 20 amino acids.